The present entry profiles one TCR beta chain with its context. This entry comes from a study of control samples from healthy donors and cancer patients. In germline, CDR1 is SGHRS, CDR2 YFSETQ. The CDR3 consists of 14 residues. Deletions cut 4 bases from V and 0 bases from J, with 8 bases between. This table comes from immunoSEQ multiplex PCR, and its TCRdb copy is limited to in-frame clones, with some not included. The sample consists of about 120,000 clones, 70% to 90% of them appearing once. This clonotype was sampled from a man aged 50-59 years in good health. The chain combines TRBV5-1 with TRBJ2-1; TRBD1 is a possible D gene (5 bases). Sample: blood. CDR3: CASSRGSSYNEQFF. The DNA for the CDR3 is TGCGCCAGCAGCAGGGGTAGCTCCTACAATGAGCAGTTCTTC.